The 29 T cell receptor beta chains below all came from one sample that was sequenced in a study of T cell responses to AZD1222 COVID-19 vaccine. Assay: immunoSEQ multiplex PCR; the TCRdb copy retains only in-frame clones and omits some. The table lists 75,000 to 100,000 clones, 88% of them singletons. This specimen was peripheral blood, taken on day 0 of AZD1222 vaccination. Receptors were obtained from an adult in good health.

In this sample, this clone turned up a few times. The chain employs TRBV10-3 and TRBJ1-1; D is undetermined. Germline CDR1 and CDR2: ENHRY and SYGVKD. The V gene lost 4 bases and the J gene lost 6 bases, with 15 bases spanning the gap. The CDR3 totals 14 residues. The CDR3 sequence is CAISVGSDGSEAFF. The CDR3 DNA sequence: TGTGCCATCAGTGTAGGGTCCGACGGTTCTGAAGCTTTCTTT.

The chain combines TRBV7-3 with TRBJ2-3; the D is unclear. Deletions cut 0 bases from V and 2 bases from J, with 9 bases between. Per germline, CDR1 SGHTA and CDR2 FQGTGA. This CDR3 is 15 amino acids long. CDR3 DNA sequence: TGTGCCAGCAGCTTAACAGCTAGGCCCACAGATACGCAGTATTTT. It translates to CASSLTARPTDTQYF. The variable domain in full, completed from reference TRBV7-3 and TRBJ2-3, reads GAGVSQTPSNKVTEKGKYVELRCDPISGHTALYWYRQSLGQGPEFLIYFQGTGAADDSGLPNDRFFAVRPEGSVSTLKIQRTERGDSAVYLCASSLTARPTDTQYFGPGTRLTVL.

The V gene is TRBV5-1, the J gene TRBJ2-3, with 9 bases fitting TRBD1. V dropped 1 base and J dropped 0; count of bases not matched to a gene: 3. The CDR3 covers 16 residues. Germline CDR1 reads SGHRS; CDR2 reads YFSETQ. The CDR3 coding sequence is TGCGCCAGCAGCTTGCCCGGGACAGGGAGCACAGATACGCAGTATTTT. Protein sequence: CASSLPGTGSTDTQYF.

V gene TRBV10-3 combines with J gene TRBJ1-2; TRBD1 matches 10 bases. V lost 4 bases, J lost 2 bases, and 1 base stayed unmatched. CDR3 size: 14 residues. CDR1 and CDR2 (germline): ENHRY, SYGVKD. CDR3 in DNA: TGTGCCATCAGTGCGGGACAGGGGAACTATGGCTACACCTTC. It specifies CAISAGQGNYGYTF.

This rearrangement joins TRBV30 to TRBJ2-7; possibly TRBD1 for D (5 bases). This CDR3 spans 13 amino acids. The V and J ends lost 0 bases and 0 bases respectively, with 6 bases between them. CDR1 and CDR2 (germline): GTSNPN, SVGIG (reference sequence). CDR3 residues: CAWSVGDSYEQYF. The DNA for the CDR3 is TGTGCCTGGAGTGTAGGGGACTCCTACGAGCAGTACTTC.

This clone was found once. The V and J genes are TRBV19 and TRBJ2-2; no definite D call. The CDR3 totals 14 residues. CDR1 and CDR2 (germline): LNHDA, SQIVND (reference sequence). V lost 7 bases to trimming and J lost 0 bases, with 9 bases between them. The CDR3 DNA sequence: TGTGCCAGTAAAAGCCTCGCGAACACCGGGGAGCTGTTTTTT. It encodes CASKSLANTGELFF. Together with reference TRBV19 and TRBJ2-2, the CDR3 gives the full variable domain: DGGITQSPKYLFRKEGQNVTLSCEQNLNHDAMYWYRQDPGQGLRLIYYSQIVNDFQKGDIAEGYSVSREKKESFPLTVTSAQKNPTAFYLCASKSLANTGELFFGEGSRLTVL.

The chain combines TRBV27 with TRBJ2-3; 12 positions agree with TRBD1. Germline CDR1 and CDR2: MNHEY and SMNVEV (reference sequence). Trimming removed 7 bases from V and 4 bases from J; junction bases left unmatched: 6. This CDR3 has 15 amino acids. The CDR3 DNA reads as TGTGCCAGCAACCAAGGGACAGGGGGCTCAGATACGCAGTATTTT. Translated, it gives CASNQGTGGSDTQYF.

CDR3 in amino acids: CASSVDSDYLNEQFF. The CDR3 DNA reads as TGTGCCAGCAGTGTGGACTCGGACTACCTAAATGAGCAGTTCTTC. This sequence joins TRBV28 and TRBJ2-1, with a weak D call TRBD2 (6 bases). The CDR3 totals 15 residues. V was trimmed by 5 bases and J by 7 bases, leaving 18 bases between them. Germline CDR1 is MDHEN and CDR2 is SYDVKM.

The rearrangement links TRBV9 to TRBJ1-4; no clear D gene. The CDR3 loop spans 15 amino acids. The germline V and J ends were trimmed by 0 bases and 7 bases, with 13 bases remaining between them. The germline V gene has CDR1 SGDLS and CDR2 YYNGEE. CDR3 sequence reads: CASSVGSEPFEKLFF. The DNA of the CDR3 is TGTGCCAGCAGCGTAGGGTCGGAGCCTTTTGAAAAACTGTTTTTT.

J is TRBJ1-4 and V is TRBV27; TRBD1 aligns across 9 bases. Germline loops: CDR1 MNHEY, CDR2 SMNVEV (reference sequence). V shed 6 bases and J 0 bases; nucleotides not matched to a gene: 14. The CDR3 covers 19 residues. CDR3 nucleotide sequence: TGTGCCAGCAGACTAGCCGGGACAGGGTTTGGGGCAACTAATGAAAAACTGTTTTTT. Protein sequence: CASRLAGTGFGATNEKLFF.

The CDR3 protein is CATSRGQGYGYTF. The CDR3, as DNA: TGTGCCACCAGCAGAGGACAGGGGTATGGCTACACCTTC. The chain links TRBV15 to TRBJ1-2, with 8 bases aligning to TRBD1. This CDR3 has 13 residues. Germline loops: CDR1 LNHNV, CDR2 YYDKDF (reference sequence). The junction had 0 bases not matched to a gene; V was cut back by 1 base and J by 5 bases.

This clone was detected only once. The rearrangement joins TRBV30 to TRBJ2-3, with D perhaps TRBD2 (5 bases). Germline values: CDR1 GTSNPN, CDR2 SVGIG (reference sequence). V was cut by 1 base and J by 3 bases, with 14 bases left in between. This CDR3 has 15 amino acids. CDR3 sequence: CAWSAGLAATDTQYF. CDR3 coding DNA: TGTGCCTGGAGTGCGGGATTAGCAGCTACAGATACGCAGTATTTT.

The chain joins TRBV6-6 to TRBJ1-6, with TRBD1 matching 9 bases. CDR1 and CDR2 from the germline V gene are MNHNY and SVGAGI (reference sequence). The CDR3 has 16 residues. V lost 0 bases and J lost 7; bases outside the gene matches: 4. In nucleotides, the CDR3 is TGTGCCAGCAGTTACTCCCGGGACAGGGCCAATTCACCCCTCCACTTT. Protein product: CASSYSRDRANSPLHF.

The chain recombines TRBV7-8 with TRBJ2-7; TRBD2 matches 9 bases. Germline V lookup: CDR1 SGHVS, CDR2 FQNEAQ. Trimming cost V 1 base and J 3 bases; bases outside gene matches: 4. This CDR3 has 15 amino acids. The CDR3 is CASSLGRREGYEQYF. The CDR3 DNA follows: TGTGCCAGCAGCTTAGGGCGGCGGGAGGGCTACGAGCAGTACTTC.

This sequence joins TRBV7-9 and TRBJ1-4, with TRBD1 matching 8 bases. V was clipped by 5 bases and J by 0 bases; unmatched bases: 8. CDR1 and CDR2 from the germline V gene are SEHNR and FQNEAQ (reference sequence). The CDR3 totals 17 residues. CDR3 region: CASSTGQGGATNEKLFF. The CDR3 coding sequence is TGTGCCAGCAGCACCGGACAGGGAGGAGCAACTAATGAAAAACTGTTTTTT. Based on the CDR3 plus reference TRBV7-9 and TRBJ1-4, the full variable domain is DTGVSQNPRHKITKRGQNVTFRCDPISEHNRLYWYRQTLGQGPEFLTYFQNEAQLEKSRLLSDRFSAERPKGSFSTLEIQRTEQGDSAMYLCASSTGQGGATNEKLFFGSGTQLSVL.

The chain has TRBV28 and TRBJ2-3; D is unresolved. This CDR3 region has 12 residues. The V and J ends lost 2 bases and 9 bases respectively, with 9 bases between them. Germline V gene sequence: CDR1 MDHEN, CDR2 SYDVKM. The CDR3, as DNA: TGTGCCAGCAGTTTACTTCCGGGCACGCAGTATTTT. As protein: CASSLLPGTQYF.

The V gene is TRBV7-8, the J gene TRBJ1-2, with 9 positions matching TRBD1. The CDR3 spans 18 residues. V trimming: 0 bases; J trimming: 4 bases; junction bases outside the gene matches: 12. Per the germline V gene, CDR1 is SGHVS and CDR2 is FQNEAQ. The CDR3 protein is CASSLATGTGLDSYGYTF. CDR3 nucleotides: TGTGCCAGCAGCTTAGCAACCGGGACAGGGTTGGATAGCTATGGCTACACCTTC.

The V call is TRBV4-2, the J call TRBJ2-7; tentatively, D is TRBD2 (6 bases). The length of the CDR3 is 14 residues. V lost 0 bases, J lost 7 bases, and 13 bases lay in between. Germline CDR1 is LGHNA and CDR2 is YNFKEQ. The CDR3 sequence: CASSQERPSVEQYF. CDR3 DNA: TGTGCCAGCAGCCAAGAAAGACCTAGCGTAGAGCAGTACTTC.

The J gene is TRBJ1-5, the V gene TRBV7-3; D might be TRBD1 (5 bases). Per the germline V gene, CDR1 is SGHTA and CDR2 is FQGTGA. Trimming removed 5 bases from V and 2 bases from J, with 7 bases in between. This CDR3 comprises 13 residues. CDR3 sequence (DNA): TGTGCCAGCAGCACAGGTGGCAATCAGCCCCAGCATTTT. It specifies CASSTGGNQPQHF.

In nucleotides, the CDR3 is TGTGCCAGCAGCCCGGACAGGGAGAGGTTCTTC. Its protein product is CASSPDRERFF. The rearrangement joins TRBV28 to TRBJ2-1, with 8 bases matching TRBD1. The J segment lost 15 bases and the V segment lost 6 bases, leaving 7 bases of the junction unmatched. From germline, CDR1 is MDHEN and CDR2 SYDVKM. CDR3 size: 11 residues. Supplemented by reference TRBV28 and TRBJ2-1, the full variable domain reads DVKVTQSSRYLVKRTGEKVFLECVQDMDHENMFWYRQDPGLGLRLIYFSYDVKMKEKGDIPEGYSVSREKKERFSLILESASTNQTSMYLCASSPDRERFFGPGTRLTVL.

The V gene is TRBV13, the J gene TRBJ2-6; D call uncertain. V lost 1 base to trimming and J lost 1 base, with 5 bases between them. The CDR3 is made up of 15 amino acids. Germline-derived CDR1 and CDR2 are PRHDT and FYEKMQ (reference sequence). CDR3 nucleotide sequence: TGTGCCAGCAGCTTAGCTGTATCTGGGGCCAACGTCCTGACTTTC. Translation: CASSLAVSGANVLTF.

The chain joins TRBV5-1 to TRBJ2-1, with D perhaps matching TRBD1 (5 bases). Germline-derived CDR1 and CDR2 are SGHRS and YFSETQ. With 1 base removed from V and 2 bases from J, the gap between germline ends came to 10 bases. The CDR3 loop spans 15 amino acids. CDR3 coding DNA: TGCGCCAGCAGCTTGCAGACAGCAACCTACAATGAGCAGTTCTTC. Its translation: CASSLQTATYNEQFF.

V and J are TRBV12-3 or TRBV12-4 and TRBJ1-6; 7 nucleotides align to TRBD1. J gave up 10 bases and V 5 bases, and 5 bases lay outside the gene matches. The CDR3 sequence is 13 residues long. Here the CDR3 reads CASSRQGSSPLHF. Here the CDR3 DNA reads TGTGCCAGCAGTCGACAGGGCTCGTCACCCCTCCACTTT.

This clone was observed a few times. V gene TRBV30 combines with J gene TRBJ1-2, with a weak D call TRBD1 (5 bases). Germline lookup yields CDR1 GTSNPN and CDR2 SVGIG (reference sequence). Trimming stripped 0 bases from V and 9 bases from J, with 17 bases between. The CDR3 extends over 14 amino acids. The CDR3 nucleotides are TGTGCCTGGAGTGTTAGGGCAGGGTCCGGAAGCTACACCTTC. Its protein is CAWSVRAGSGSYTF.

In DNA, the CDR3 is TGTGCCAGTAGTATGCAGGACAGCCATAGCAATCAGCCCCAGCATTTT. This translates into CASSMQDSHSNQPQHF. The rearrangement joins TRBV19 to TRBJ1-5; perhaps TRBD1 as D (6 bases). Germline V CDR1 and CDR2: LNHDA, SQIVND (reference sequence). The CDR3 runs to 16 residues. The germline V and J ends were trimmed by 3 bases and 0 bases, with 12 bases remaining between them.

This clone showed up just once. The V call is TRBV6-2 or TRBV6-3, the J call TRBJ2-7; TRBD2 matches at 11 bases. V was clipped by 0 bases and J by 2 bases; unmatched bases: 0. CDR1 is MNHEY, CDR2 SVGEGT, per germline. There are 15 residues in the CDR3. CDR3 loop: CASSYSTSGTYEQYF. As DNA, the CDR3 is TGTGCCAGCAGTTACTCGACTAGCGGGACCTACGAGCAGTACTTC.

This chain links TRBV28 with TRBJ2-3, with D tentatively TRBD1 (5 bases). The CDR3 has 14 amino acids. Trimming removed 5 bases at V and 3 bases at J, with 12 bases between. CDR1 and CDR2 from the germline V gene are MDHEN and SYDVKM. Here the CDR3 DNA reads TGTGCCAGCAGTAAAACTGCAGGGACAGATACGCAGTATTTT. Its protein product is CASSKTAGTDTQYF. Filled out from reference TRBV28 and TRBJ2-3, the complete variable domain reads DVKVTQSSRYLVKRTGEKVFLECVQDMDHENMFWYRQDPGLGLRLIYFSYDVKMKEKGDIPEGYSVSREKKERFSLILESASTNQTSMYLCASSKTAGTDTQYFGPGTRLTVL.

The rearrangement uses TRBV6-5 and TRBJ1-6, with D perhaps TRBD1 (6 bases). The CDR3 has 15 residues. V was pared by 6 bases and J by 3 bases, with 12 bases between. Germline CDR1 reads MNHEY; CDR2 reads SVGAGI. Here the CDR3 reads CASRPTGLYNSPLHF. DNA of the CDR3: TGTGCCAGCAGACCTACAGGGCTCTATAATTCACCCCTCCACTTT.

The chain carries TRBV30 and TRBJ2-2, with 10 positions matching TRBD2. The CDR3 is 17 residues long. With V trimmed by 5 bases and J by 0 bases, 9 bases remained unmatched. The V gene's germline CDR1 is GTSNPN and CDR2 SVGIG (reference sequence). CDR3 in DNA: TGTGCCTGGGGTAAGGCTAGCGGGAGTCCGAACACCGGGGAGCTGTTTTTT. As protein: CAWGKASGSPNTGELFF.